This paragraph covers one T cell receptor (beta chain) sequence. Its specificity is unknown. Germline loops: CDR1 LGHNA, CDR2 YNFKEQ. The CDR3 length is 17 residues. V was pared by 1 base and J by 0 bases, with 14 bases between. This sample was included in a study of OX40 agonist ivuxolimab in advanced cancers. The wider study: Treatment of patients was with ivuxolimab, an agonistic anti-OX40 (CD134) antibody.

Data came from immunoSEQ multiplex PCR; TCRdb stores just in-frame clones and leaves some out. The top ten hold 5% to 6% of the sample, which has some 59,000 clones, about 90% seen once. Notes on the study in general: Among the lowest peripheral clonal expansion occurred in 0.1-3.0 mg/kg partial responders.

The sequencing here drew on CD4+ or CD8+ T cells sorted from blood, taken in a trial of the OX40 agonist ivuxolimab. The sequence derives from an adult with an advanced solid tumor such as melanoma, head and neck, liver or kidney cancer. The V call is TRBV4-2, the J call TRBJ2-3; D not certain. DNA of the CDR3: TGTGCCAGCAGCCAAGCACCCGGCGGAGCCAGCACAGATACGCAGTATTTT. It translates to CASSQAPGGASTDTQYF.